Listed below are T cell receptor beta chains from one sample, sequenced in a study of blood T cells in healthy people across ages. TCRdb re-derived calls from the 5' RACE reads in MiXCR, one entry per CDR3 protein. The table has about 1.4 million distinct CDR3 sequences, approximately 63% seen once. Sequenced sample: blood. The receptors shown here come from a man between 18 and 35 years old in good health. CDR3s include the opening cysteine and the closing phenylalanine or tryptophan. D genes are given only for firm matches. Only part of the rows carry a size: once, few, many, or a class if the clone is expanded.

cdr3_nt cdr3_aa clone_size j_call cdr3_length d_call v_call
TGTGCCACCGCTAGCGGGGGGAACTCCTACGAGCAGTACTTC CATASGGNSYEQYF once TRBJ2-7 14 TRBD2 TRBV15
TGCAGGGGTCGAGATACGCAGTATTTT CRGRDTQYF - TRBJ2-3 9 - TRBV20-1
TGTGCCAGCAGTTCGGGACTAGCGGGAGGGCCGAGAGAGACCCAGTACTTC CASSSGLAGGPRETQYF few TRBJ2-5 17 TRBD2 TRBV7-2
TGCAGTGCTAGACTGGTCAACAATGAGCAGTTCTTC CSARLVNNEQFF few TRBJ2-1 12 - TRBV20-1
TGTGCCATCAGTGACCAGGGACAGGGGACTAGCACAGATACGCAGTATTTT CAISDQGQGTSTDTQYF - TRBJ2-3 17 TRBD1 TRBV10-3
TGTGCCAGCAGTCGGGGTCCAAACTATGGCTACACCTTC CASSRGPNYGYTF many TRBJ1-2 13 - TRBV6-1
TGTGCCAGCAGCGTAGGGTGGAACTCTGGAAACACCATATATTTT CASSVGWNSGNTIYF - TRBJ1-3 15 - TRBV9
TGCAGCGTTGAAGATAACGTCAGGGGATACGAGCAGTACTTC CSVEDNVRGYEQYF - TRBJ2-7 14 - TRBV29-1
TGTGCCAGCAGCTTAGTCCGGGGTACAGAATCCTCCGAGTACTTC CASSLVRGTESSEYF few TRBJ2-5 15 - TRBV7-6
TGTGCCAGTAGTGCCGGGGCTGGCTACGAGCAGTACTTC CASSAGAGYEQYF - TRBJ2-7 13 - TRBV19
TGTGCCAGCAGCTGGGGACGCTATAACTATGGCTACACCTTC CASSWGRYNYGYTF few TRBJ1-2 14 - TRBV7-2
TGTGCCACCAGTGAACGGGACAACGAAAAAAGCTCCTACAATGAGCAGTTCTTC CATSERDNEKSSYNEQFF - TRBJ2-1 18 - TRBV24-1
TGTGCCACCAGCAGCCAGGGGAGGGAACCCAATCAGCCCCGGCATTTT CATSSQGREPNQPRHF once TRBJ1-5 16 - TRBV15
TGCGCCAGCAGCCAGGATACTCCCGCAACTAATGAAAAACTGTTTTTT CASSQDTPATNEKLFF - TRBJ1-4 16 - TRBV4-1
TGTGCCGGCAGAGGGACAGGCCCGGAGCAGTACTTC CAGRGTGPEQYF - TRBJ2-5 12 TRBD1 TRBV6-1
TGCGCCAGCAGCCAAGAATCGGGAGGGCTTAATGAAAAACTGTTTTTT CASSQESGGLNEKLFF - TRBJ1-4 16 - TRBV4-3
TGTGCCAGCAGTGTTGTCGGGGGCGGGTCACCCCTCCACTTT CASSVVGGGSPLHF - TRBJ1-6 14 - TRBV12-3/TRBV12-4
TGTGCCAGCAGTCCTCCCTTTGAGGCGCGCACCGGGGAGCTGTTTTTT CASSPPFEARTGELFF - TRBJ2-2 16 - TRBV12-3/TRBV12-4
TGCGCCAGCAGCCAAGGAGGTTATTCGGAGGCGAACTATGGCTACACCTTC CASSQGGYSEANYGYTF - TRBJ1-2 17 - TRBV4-1
TGTGCCAGCAGCCACCCCCTGGGTACTGAAGCTTTCTTT CASSHPLGTEAFF - TRBJ1-1 13 - TRBV7-9
TGTGCCAGCAGCGACAGGGGGCCTCTAAGTGGCTACACCTTC CASSDRGPLSGYTF few TRBJ1-2 14 TRBD1 TRBV25-1
TGTGCCAGCAGCTTACTGACTGATCGGGTCTATGGCTACACCTTC CASSLLTDRVYGYTF once TRBJ1-2 15 - TRBV7-9
TGTGCCAGCAGCTTAGTAGCGGGACCAATAAACATTCAGTACTTC CASSLVAGPINIQYF - TRBJ2-4 15 TRBD2 TRBV7-2